A single TCR beta chain is shown here with its context. Antigen unknown. The sample is drawn from a study of OX40 agonist ivuxolimab in advanced cancers. Study in general: Every 2 weeks, ivuxolimab was infused into the patients intravenously at between 0.01 and 10 mg/kg. Patients achieving partial responses numbered three: one hepatocellular carcinoma case and two cutaneous melanoma cases.

Assay: immunoSEQ multiplex PCR; the TCRdb copy retains only in-frame clones and omits some. Here the sample spans about 50,000 clones, almost 85% being singletons. Whole-study findings and limits: CD4+ T cells averaged fewer expanded clones than CD8+ T cells.

Trimming cost V 6 bases and J 3 bases, with 18 bases left between them. Germline CDR1 SGHTA, CDR2 FQGNSA. This CDR3 contains 15 residues. Exclusion of a patient followed from autoimmune disease history or systemic immunosuppression. The chain employs TRBV7-2 and TRBJ2-7; possibly TRBD2 for D (6 bases). This TCR was sampled from an adult with an advanced solid tumor such as melanoma, head and neck, liver or kidney cancer. Sequencing was performed on CD4+ or CD8+ T cells sorted from blood, taken in a trial of the OX40 agonist ivuxolimab. The CDR3 region is CASREGLAGYYEQYF. The CDR3 DNA follows: TGTGCCAGCAGGGAAGGGTTGGCGGGATACTACGAGCAGTACTTC.